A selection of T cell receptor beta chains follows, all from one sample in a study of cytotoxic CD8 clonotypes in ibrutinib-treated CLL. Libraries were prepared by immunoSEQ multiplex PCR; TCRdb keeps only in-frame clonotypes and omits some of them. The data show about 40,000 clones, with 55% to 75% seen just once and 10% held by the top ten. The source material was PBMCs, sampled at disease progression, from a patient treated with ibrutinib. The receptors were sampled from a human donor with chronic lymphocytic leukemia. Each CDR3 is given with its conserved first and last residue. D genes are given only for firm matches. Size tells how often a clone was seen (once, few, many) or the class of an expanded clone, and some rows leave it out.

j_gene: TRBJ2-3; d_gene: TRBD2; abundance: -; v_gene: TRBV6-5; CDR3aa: CASGTTGGHSDTQYF; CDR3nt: TGTGCCAGCGGAACAACGGGGGGGCATTCAGATACGCAGTATTTT
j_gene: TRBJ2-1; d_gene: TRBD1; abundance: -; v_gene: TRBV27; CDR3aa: CASSPGQNNEQFF; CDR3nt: TGTGCCAGCAGCCCGGGACAGAACAATGAGCAGTTCTTC
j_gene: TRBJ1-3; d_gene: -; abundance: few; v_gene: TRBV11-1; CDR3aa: CASSLRFGNTIYF; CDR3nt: TGTGCCAGCAGCTTACGGTTTGGAAACACCATATATTTT
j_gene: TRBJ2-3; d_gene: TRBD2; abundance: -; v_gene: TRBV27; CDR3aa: CASTIMGLAGNTDTQYF; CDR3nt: TGTGCCAGCACTATAATGGGACTAGCGGGGAACACAGATACGCAGTATTTT
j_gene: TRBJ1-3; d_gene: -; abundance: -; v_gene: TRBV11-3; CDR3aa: CASSLADSGNTIYF; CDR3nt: TGTGCCAGCAGCTTAGCAGACTCTGGAAACACCATATATTTT
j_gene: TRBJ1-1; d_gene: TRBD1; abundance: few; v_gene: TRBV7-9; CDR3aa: CASTPRQGGKAFF; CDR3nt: TGTGCCAGCACCCCTCGACAGGGAGGGAAAGCTTTCTTT
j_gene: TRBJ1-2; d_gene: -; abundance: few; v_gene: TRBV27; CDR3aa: CASSLSENYGYTF; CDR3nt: TGTGCCAGCAGTTTGAGCGAGAACTATGGCTACACCTTC
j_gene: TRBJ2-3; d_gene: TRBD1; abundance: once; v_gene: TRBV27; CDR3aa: CASSLSPDRESDTQYF; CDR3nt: TGTGCCAGCAGTTTATCCCCAGACAGGGAGTCAGATACGCAGTATTTT
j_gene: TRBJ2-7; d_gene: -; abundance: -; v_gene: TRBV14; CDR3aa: CASSQEERAYEQYF; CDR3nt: TGTGCCAGCAGCCAAGAGGAACGAGCCTACGAGCAGTACTTC
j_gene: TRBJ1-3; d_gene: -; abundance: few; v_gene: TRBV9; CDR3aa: CASSADGYSGNTIYF; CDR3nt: TGTGCCAGCAGCGCCGACGGTTACTCTGGAAACACCATATATTTT
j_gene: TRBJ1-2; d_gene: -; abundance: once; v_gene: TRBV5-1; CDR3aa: CASSIQGSGYTF; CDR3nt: TGCGCCAGCAGCATACAGGGAAGCGGCTACACCTTC
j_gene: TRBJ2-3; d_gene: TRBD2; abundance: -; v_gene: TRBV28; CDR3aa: CASSPPAGADTQYF; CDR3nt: TGTGCCAGCAGCCCCCCCGCGGGAGCAGATACGCAGTATTTT
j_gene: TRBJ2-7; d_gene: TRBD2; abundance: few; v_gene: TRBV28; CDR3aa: CASSSLAGVYEQYF; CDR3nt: TGTGCCAGCAGTTCTTTGGCGGGAGTCTACGAGCAGTACTTC
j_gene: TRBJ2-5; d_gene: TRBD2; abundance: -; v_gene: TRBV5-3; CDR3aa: CARSDPGTIETQYF; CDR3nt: TGTGCCAGAAGCGACCCCGGGACTATAGAGACCCAGTACTTC
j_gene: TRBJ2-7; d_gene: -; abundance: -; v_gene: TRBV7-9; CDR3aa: CASSPKQDYEQYF; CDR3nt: TGTGCCAGCAGCCCAAAACAGGACTACGAGCAGTACTTC
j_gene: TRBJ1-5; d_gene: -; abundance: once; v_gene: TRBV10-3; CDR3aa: CAISSDRINQPQHF; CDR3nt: TGTGCCATCAGTAGTGACAGGATCAATCAGCCCCAGCATTTT
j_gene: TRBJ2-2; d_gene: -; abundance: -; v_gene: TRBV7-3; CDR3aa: CASSLRTAHTGELFF; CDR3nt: TGTGCCAGCAGCCTTAGGACAGCTCACACCGGGGAGCTGTTTTTT
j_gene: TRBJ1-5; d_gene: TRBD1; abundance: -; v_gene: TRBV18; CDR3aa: CASSWDRDQPQHF; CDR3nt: TGTGCCAGCTCATGGGACAGGGATCAGCCCCAGCATTTT
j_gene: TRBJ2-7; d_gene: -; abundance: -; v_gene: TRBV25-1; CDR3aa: CASSEGTSNYEQYF; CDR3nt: TGTGCCAGCAGTGAAGGGACATCCAACTACGAGCAGTACTTC